Reported below is one T cell receptor beta chain. The target antigen is unknown. Individual cDNA molecules were tagged with unique molecular identifiers. One entry per CDR3 protein results from TCRdb running MiXCR on the 5' RACE reads. Of 20,000 to 25,000 distinct CDR3 sequences listed, 4% to 5% are singletons. The CDR3 is 13 amino acids. Germline V gene lookup returns CDR1 SNHLY and CDR2 FYNNEI. Trimming removed 8 bases from V and 3 bases from J; junction bases left unmatched: 1. This sample was taken from a study of early T cells in non-severe SARS-CoV-2 infection. As for the study in general: Bulk RNA from unsorted whole blood was sequenced; chains were unpaired. Study-level points and caveats: Clonotype matching in VDJdb favored anti-spike CD8 responses and did not capture private and CD4 specificities.

The sequencing input was whole blood. The sequence was collected from an adult who was a healthcare worker with PCR-confirmed SARS-CoV-2 infection or an uninfected control (not recorded which). This chain connects TRBV2 to TRBJ1-1, with 12 nucleotides matching TRBD1. CDR3 in amino acids: CASGDRGHTEAFF. CDR3 coding DNA: TGTGCCAGCGGGGACAGGGGGCACACTGAAGCTTTCTTT. Looking up the rest from reference TRBV2 and TRBJ1-1 gives the full variable domain: EPEVTQTPSHQVTQMGQEVILRCVPISNHLYFYWYRQILGQKVEFLVSFYNNEISEKSEIFDDQFSVERPDGSNFTLKIRSTKLEDSAMYFCASGDRGHTEAFFGQGTRLTVV.